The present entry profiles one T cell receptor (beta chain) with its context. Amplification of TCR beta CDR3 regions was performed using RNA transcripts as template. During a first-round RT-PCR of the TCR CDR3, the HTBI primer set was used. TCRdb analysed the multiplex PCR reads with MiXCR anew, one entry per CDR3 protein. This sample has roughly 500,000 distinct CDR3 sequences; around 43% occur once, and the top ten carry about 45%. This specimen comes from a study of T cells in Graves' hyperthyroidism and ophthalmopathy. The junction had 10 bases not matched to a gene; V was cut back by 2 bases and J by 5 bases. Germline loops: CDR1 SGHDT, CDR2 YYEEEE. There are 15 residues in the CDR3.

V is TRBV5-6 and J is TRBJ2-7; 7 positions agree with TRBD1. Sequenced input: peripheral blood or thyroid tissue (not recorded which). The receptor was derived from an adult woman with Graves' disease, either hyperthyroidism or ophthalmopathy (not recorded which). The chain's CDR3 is CASSLSTGIFDEQYF. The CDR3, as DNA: TGTGCCAGCAGCTTATCGACAGGGATTTTCGACGAGCAGTACTTC.